The 29 T cell receptor beta chains listed next were all sequenced from one sample in a study of shared T cell receptors in the human thymus. Here immunoSEQ multiplex PCR was the method, and the copy in TCRdb shows in-frame clones only, minus some. The data show approximately 580,000 clones, with 75% to 85% seen just once and about 0.014% held by the top ten. These same records also appear under a second study, on human thymus T cells.

The sequenced sample consisted of thymocytes. The receptors were gathered from a boy under two years old with a congenital heart defect.

The chain combines TRBV27 with TRBJ1-2, with TRBD1 matching over 7 bases. Trimming removed 1 base from V and 0 bases from J; junction bases left unmatched: 5. In germline, CDR1 is MNHEY, CDR2 SMNVEV (reference sequence). CDR3 length equals 16 residues. CDR3 nucleotides: TGTGCCAGCAGTTTATACCCGGACAGGTCTAACTATGGCTACACCTTC. Protein: CASSLYPDRSNYGYTF.

This chain joins TRBV5-1 and TRBJ1-3; perhaps TRBD1 as D (6 bases). The CDR3 consists of 15 residues. Trimming removed 4 bases from V and 0 bases from J, with 11 bases in between. CDR1 SGHRS and CDR2 YFSETQ come from the germline V gene. For the CDR3, the DNA is TGCGCCAGCAGCAGTGGACAGTTCTCTGGAAACACCATATATTTT. Translated: CASSSGQFSGNTIYF.

The chain uses TRBV10-3 and TRBJ2-2; 7 bases fit TRBD2. The length of the CDR3 is 16 residues. V lost 3 bases to trimming and J lost 6 bases; unmatched junction nucleotides: 10. Germline V gene sequence: CDR1 ENHRY, CDR2 SYGVKD. CDR3 residues: CAISDPGLDHPGELFF. The CDR3 nucleotides read TGTGCCATCAGTGACCCTGGACTAGATCATCCCGGGGAGCTGTTTTTT.

The genes are TRBV15 and TRBJ2-7; possible D gene TRBD1, 5 bases. Germline CDR1 reads LNHNV; CDR2 reads YYDKDF (reference sequence). The CDR3 has 16 residues. The V end lost 1 base, the J end lost 3 bases, and 16 bases lay between the germline ends. This chain's CDR3 is CATSRVGLGRVYEQYF. The DNA of the CDR3 is TGTGCCACCAGCAGAGTAGGGCTGGGCAGGGTCTACGAGCAGTACTTC.

This clone is a singleton in its sample. The chain employs TRBV19 and TRBJ1-2; possible D gene TRBD1, 5 bases. V was clipped by 6 bases and J by 6 bases, with 23 bases between them. The CDR3 is made up of 16 amino acids. The germline CDR1 and CDR2 sequences are LNHDA and SQIVND (reference sequence). The CDR3 DNA reads as TGTGCCAGTAGCAAGGATTCGACCAGGGCCCGCGATGGCTACACCTTC. It specifies CASSKDSTRARDGYTF.

This clone was counted between two and nine times. This chain joins TRBV27 and TRBJ2-2; 8 bases line up with TRBD1. The CDR3 runs to 18 residues. CDR1 is MNHEY, CDR2 SMNVEV, per germline (reference sequence). After removal of 6 bases from V and 6 bases from J, the junction contained 18 bases not matched to a gene. CDR3 DNA sequence: TGTGCCAGCAGCCACACGGCACCTCTACAGGGGGACGCCGGGGAGCTGTTTTTT. Protein product: CASSHTAPLQGDAGELFF.

V and J are TRBV10-3 and TRBJ2-1, with a tentative D call TRBD1 (6 bases). The CDR3 has 11 amino acids. Germline V lookup: CDR1 ENHRY, CDR2 SYGVKD. Trimming removed 7 bases from V and 6 bases from J, with 7 bases in between. For the CDR3, the DNA is TGTGCCATCAAGGGGGTCAATGAGCAGTTCTTC. It yields the protein CAIKGVNEQFF.

The chain joins TRBV27 to TRBJ2-5, with D possibly matching TRBD2 (6 bases). CDR3 size: 13 residues. Trimming left V 2 bases short and J 5 bases short, with 9 bases between. Germline V gene sequence: CDR1 MNHEY, CDR2 SMNVEV (reference sequence). In nucleotides, the CDR3 is TGTGCCAGCAGTTTACGGGGGTGCGAGACCCAGTACTTC. It translates to CASSLRGCETQYF.

J is TRBJ1-5 and V is TRBV7-9, with D uncertain. Deletions cut 5 bases from V and 2 bases from J, with 22 bases between. The CDR3 totals 18 residues. Germline CDR1 SEHNR, CDR2 FQNEAQ (reference sequence). The CDR3 nucleotides are TGTGCCAGCAGCCCGCGGGTCGGTAGGGAGGGTGGCAATCAGCCCCAGCATTTT. Its protein is CASSPRVGREGGNQPQHF.

In nucleotides, the CDR3 is TGTGCCAGCAGCGGGGGACAGGTCTACTTC. Translating it yields CASSGGQVYF. The genes are TRBV7-9 and TRBJ2-7; 8 nucleotides line up with TRBD1. With 5 bases clipped from V and 13 bases from J, the junction kept 4 bases outside the gene matches. CDR1 is SEHNR and CDR2 is FQNEAQ in the germline V gene (reference sequence). This CDR3 has 10 residues.

The J gene is TRBJ2-3, the V gene TRBV13; TRBD1 is a possible D gene (5 bases). The V gene's germline CDR1 is PRHDT and CDR2 FYEKMQ (reference sequence). This CDR3 contains 13 residues. V was clipped by 3 bases and J by 11 bases, with 15 bases between them. CDR3 residues: CASSFDVTQGQYF. In DNA form, the CDR3 reads TGTGCCAGCAGCTTTGACGTTACGCAGGGGCAGTATTTT.

The chain recombines TRBV6-1 with TRBJ1-6; maybe TRBD1 (5 bases). The germline V and J ends were trimmed by 4 bases and 8 bases, with 9 bases remaining between them. Germline V gives CDR1 MNHNS, CDR2 SASEGT. The CDR3 covers 13 residues. The CDR3 region is CASSGYRYSPLHF. The CDR3 DNA is TGTGCCAGCAGTGGTTACAGGTATTCACCCCTCCACTTT.

The rearrangement joins TRBV5-4 to TRBJ2-5; TRBD1 matches 8 bases. The germline gives CDR1 SGHNT, CDR2 YYREEE (reference sequence). The J segment lost 6 bases and the V segment lost 0 bases, leaving 10 bases of the junction unmatched. The CDR3 length is 16 residues. The CDR3: CASSLAPGTRGQTQYF. The CDR3 DNA follows: TGTGCCAGCAGCTTGGCCCCTGGTACCAGGGGGCAGACCCAGTACTTC.

The CDR3 protein is CASSLRGAGEVTQYF. The CDR3 DNA is TGTGCCAGCAGCCTAAGAGGAGCGGGAGAGGTGACCCAGTACTTC. V usage is TRBV11-2 and J usage is TRBJ2-5; 8 nucleotides agree with TRBD2. CDR1 is SGHAT, CDR2 FQNNGV, per germline. Germline trimming cut 5 bases from V and 7 bases from J; bases unmatched to any gene: 12. The CDR3 runs 15 residues.

The chain has TRBV30 and TRBJ1-1; D is ambiguous. The CDR3 runs 13 residues. Germline CDR1 is GTSNPN and CDR2 is SVGIG (reference sequence). V was cut by 0 bases and J by 13 bases, with 18 bases left in between. Written as DNA, the CDR3 is TGTGCCTGGAGTGTACGTCACGGGGAAAAAGGTTTCTTT. Residues: CAWSVRHGEKGFF.

This clone has a single count. This chain uses TRBV6-5 with TRBJ1-5; D gene ambiguous. The CDR3 sequence is 15 residues long. V was cut by 8 bases and J by 6 bases, with 20 bases left in between. Germline-derived CDR1 and CDR2 are MNHEY and SVGAGI. The CDR3 loop reads CASGRSGVLGQPQHF. The CDR3 nucleotides read TGTGCCAGCGGCCGCAGCGGGGTCTTGGGTCAGCCCCAGCATTTT.

V and J are TRBV4-1 and TRBJ1-3; D remains unclear. Trimming pared 1 base from V and 0 bases from J, leaving 10 bases between. In germline, CDR1 is MGHRA, CDR2 YSYEKL. The CDR3 has 16 amino acids. This chain's CDR3 is CASSQGGVGSGNTIYF. The CDR3 DNA reads TGCGCCAGCAGCCAAGGTGGAGTGGGCTCTGGAAACACCATATATTTT.

In its sample, this clone was seen once. The genes are TRBV2 and TRBJ1-1, with 7 bases fitting TRBD1. CDR1 is SNHLY, CDR2 FYNNEI, per germline. Losses at the gene ends were 2 bases for V and 3 bases for J; bases not matched to a gene: 12. CDR3 length: 17 amino acids. CDR3 in amino acids: CASSELSGQGVDTEAFF. The CDR3 DNA follows: TGTGCCAGCAGTGAATTAAGCGGGCAGGGGGTGGACACTGAAGCTTTCTTT.

The rearrangement links TRBV7-8 to TRBJ2-7; 8 positions match TRBD2. The germline gives CDR1 SGHVS, CDR2 FQNEAQ. The junction had 12 bases not matched to a gene; V was cut back by 5 bases and J by 3 bases. The CDR3 totals 16 residues. CDR3 bases: TGTGCCAGCAGCCCCCGAACTAGCGGAGCTATCTACGAGCAGTACTTC. Residues: CASSPRTSGAIYEQYF.

The chain couples TRBV4-3 to TRBJ2-1; 9 nucleotides align to TRBD2. From germline, CDR1 is LGHNA and CDR2 YSLEER. The ends lost 0 bases at V and 7 bases at J; junction bases unmatched: 4. The CDR3 is 15 amino acids. The CDR3 sequence is CASSQDRGRGNEQFF. CDR3 sequence (DNA): TGCGCCAGCAGCCAAGATCGCGGGAGGGGTAATGAGCAGTTCTTC.

The V and J genes are TRBV9 and TRBJ2-7; 9 nucleotides match TRBD2. This CDR3 contains 16 residues. CDR1 is SGDLS and CDR2 is YYNGEE in the germline V gene. Losses at the gene ends were 4 bases for V and 1 base for J; bases not matched to a gene: 9. CDR3 DNA sequence: TGTGCCAGCAGCCCCAGGCCTAGCGGGGCTTCCTACGAGCAGTACTTC. Translating it yields CASSPRPSGASYEQYF.

The genes are TRBV14 and TRBJ2-7; a weak D match, TRBD1 (6 bases). Trimming removed 2 bases at V and 2 bases at J, with 10 bases between. The CDR3 is 14 amino acids. The germline gives CDR1 SGHDN, CDR2 FVKESK. CDR3 protein: CASSQKKGAYEQYF. Written as DNA, the CDR3 is TGTGCCAGCAGCCAAAAGAAGGGGGCCTACGAGCAGTACTTC.

The chain recombines TRBV15 with TRBJ1-2, with 8 bases that match TRBD1. In germline, CDR1 is LNHNV, CDR2 YYDKDF (reference sequence). The CDR3 contains 19 residues. Trimming cost V 3 bases and J 1 base; bases outside gene matches: 16. DNA for the CDR3: TGTGCCACCAGCAGGAGGGGGGTTCCAGGGGGCGCGGGTAACTATGGCTACACCTTC. It specifies CATSRRGVPGGAGNYGYTF.

The table lists this clone with a count of one. The rearrangement uses TRBV6-4 and TRBJ1-1; 11 positions match TRBD1. Germline V lookup: CDR1 MRHNA, CDR2 SNTAGT. V shed 6 bases and J 2 bases; nucleotides not matched to a gene: 8. This CDR3 is 16 amino acids long. CDR3 sequence (DNA): TGTGCCAGCAGGAGGGTGGACAGGGGGCATAACACTGAAGCTTTCTTT. It is translated as CASRRVDRGHNTEAFF.

This clone was seen a few times. V gene TRBV19 combines with J gene TRBJ2-1; tentative D call: TRBD2 (6 bases). Trimming removed 0 bases at V and 3 bases at J, with 12 bases between. From germline, CDR1 is LNHDA and CDR2 SQIVND (reference sequence). The CDR3 length is 16 residues. The CDR3: CASSIETGTLYNEQFF. The CDR3 nucleotides are TGTGCCAGTAGTATAGAGACCGGGACTCTCTACAATGAGCAGTTCTTC.

This chain uses TRBV2 with TRBJ2-7, with 16 bases fitting TRBD2. The V gene end was trimmed by 5 bases and the J gene end by 4 bases; junction bases not matched to a gene: 23. Per germline, CDR1 SNHLY and CDR2 FYNNEI. The CDR3 loop spans 22 amino acids. The CDR3: CASSRPIWVGLAGGKDNYEQYF. Written as DNA, the CDR3 is TGTGCCAGCAGTAGGCCTATCTGGGTGGGACTAGCGGGAGGGAAGGATAATTACGAGCAGTACTTC.

The chain joins TRBV11-3 to TRBJ1-2; TRBD1 might be the D (6 bases). Germline V gene lookup returns CDR1 SGHNT and CDR2 YENEEA. V gave up 0 bases and J gave up 2 bases, with 19 bases separating them. This CDR3 has 18 amino acids. The CDR3 reads CASSLDHPGRGANYGYTF. Written as DNA, the CDR3 is TGTGCCAGCAGCTTAGATCACCCGGGGAGGGGGGCAAACTATGGCTACACCTTC.

The chain links TRBV4-2 to TRBJ1-1, with D maybe TRBD1 (5 bases). The germline V gene has CDR1 LGHNA and CDR2 YNFKEQ. This CDR3 is built from 14 residues. Trimming took off 0 bases at V and 6 bases at J, with 11 bases between the two ends. CDR3 in amino acids: CASSQDRGDAEAFF. The CDR3 region has the DNA TGTGCCAGCAGCCAAGATCGGGGGGACGCTGAAGCTTTCTTT.

This chain uses TRBV10-3 with TRBJ2-2; 13 nucleotides agree with TRBD2. V shed 6 bases, J shed 0 bases, and the junction held 19 bases outside the gene matches. Germline CDR1 and CDR2: ENHRY and SYGVKD. The CDR3 loop spans 22 amino acids. The CDR3 loop reads CAIRGPREGTSGNLTNTGELFF. In DNA form, the CDR3 reads TGTGCCATCAGAGGCCCTCGGGAGGGGACTAGCGGGAATCTGACGAACACCGGGGAGCTGTTTTTT.